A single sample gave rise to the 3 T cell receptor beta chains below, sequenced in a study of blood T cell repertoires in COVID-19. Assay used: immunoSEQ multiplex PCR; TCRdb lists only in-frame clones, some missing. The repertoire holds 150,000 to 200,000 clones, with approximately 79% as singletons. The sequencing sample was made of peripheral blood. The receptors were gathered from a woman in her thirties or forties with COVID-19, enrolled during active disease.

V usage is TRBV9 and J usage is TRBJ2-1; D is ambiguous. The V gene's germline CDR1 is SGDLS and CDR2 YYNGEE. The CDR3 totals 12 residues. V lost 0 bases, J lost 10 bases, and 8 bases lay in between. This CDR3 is CASSVGLQEQFF. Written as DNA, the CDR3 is TGTGCCAGCAGCGTAGGGTTACAGGAGCAGTTCTTC. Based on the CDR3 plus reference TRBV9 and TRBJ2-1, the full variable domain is DSGVTQTPKHLITATGQRVTLRCSPRSGDLSVYWYQQSLDQGLQFLIQYYNGEERAKGNILERFSAQQFPDLHSELNLSSLELGDSALYFCASSVGLQEQFFGPGTRLTVL.

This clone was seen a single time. In DNA, the CDR3 is TGTGCCAGCAGCACTAGCGGGAGCTCCTACGAGCAGTACTTC. This encodes CASSTSGSSYEQYF. The J gene is TRBJ2-7, the V gene TRBV27, with TRBD2 matching over 11 bases. V shed 6 bases and J 0 bases; nucleotides not matched to a gene: 1. This CDR3 is 14 amino acids long. In germline, CDR1 is MNHEY, CDR2 SMNVEV (reference sequence).

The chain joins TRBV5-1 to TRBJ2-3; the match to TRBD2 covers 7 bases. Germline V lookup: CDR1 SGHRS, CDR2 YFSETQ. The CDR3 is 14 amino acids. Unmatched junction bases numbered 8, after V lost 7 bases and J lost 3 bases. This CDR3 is CASRVGGWTDTQYF. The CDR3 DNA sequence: TGCGCCAGCCGGGTCGGGGGGTGGACAGATACGCAGTATTTT.